The T cell receptor (beta chain) under discussion was sequenced for a study of Tregs in tolerant kidney transplant recipients. General study findings and limits: The most relevant donor-specific Treg TCRbeta repertoire apparently came from expansion with activated donor B cells. This study did not directly address biological reproducibility.

Regarding this clone: The antigen is unknown.

The assay was immunoSEQ multiplex PCR, and TCRdb's table has in-frame clones only and misses some. The sample gives 90,000 to 150,000 clones, roughly 92% of which show up once; more than 0.5% is in the top ten. Thawed PBMCs were FACS-sorted into unstimulated CD4+CD25+CD127- regulatory T cells, CD4+CD25- non-regulatory cells, CD4 and CD8 cells. With 0 bases removed from V and 6 bases from J, the gap between germline ends came to 14 bases. Germline CDR1 and CDR2: MGHRA and YSYEKL. This CDR3 spans 15 amino acids. Sequencing used CD4+ T cells from blood. The sequence derives from a human donor in good health. The rearrangement links TRBV4-1 to TRBJ1-1; D gene unclear. CDR3 region: CASSQDVLRVAEAFF. For the CDR3, the DNA is TGCGCCAGCAGCCAAGACGTACTTAGGGTGGCTGAAGCTTTCTTT.